The source of this TCR beta chain is a study of T cells after posttransplantation cyclophosphamide. Clones were sequenced by immunoSEQ multiplex PCR, and TCRdb holds only the in-frame ones, with some missing. This sample shows more than 3,000 clones and no singletons; roughly 30% rests with the ten largest. This clone has at least ten counts. Busulfan-fludarabine conditioning, marrow transplant, and cyclophosphamide on days +3 and +4 were administered. Germline lookup yields CDR1 SGHTA and CDR2 FQGNSA. V shed 5 bases, J shed 4 bases, and the junction held 4 bases outside the gene matches. This CDR3 has 14 residues.

The source is a male patient aged 25-45 years who received an allogeneic stem cell transplant from a related donor, was CMV-positive, and had acute GVHD only. Some T cells here may be from the graft donor. J is TRBJ2-3 and V is TRBV7-2; 9 bases agree with TRBD1. The input for sequencing was PBMCs, taken after allogeneic stem cell transplant with posttransplant cyclophosphamide. The CDR3, as DNA: TGTGCCAGCAGCCCGGGACAGGGTCCAGATACGCAGTATTTT. It is translated as CASSPGQGPDTQYF. Looking up the rest from reference TRBV7-2 and TRBJ2-3 gives the full variable domain: GAGVSQSPSNKVTEKGKDVELRCDPISGHTALYWYRQSLGQGLEFLIYFQGNSAPDKSGLPSDRFSAERTGGSVSTLTIQRTQQEDSAVYLCASSPGQGPDTQYFGPGTRLTVL.